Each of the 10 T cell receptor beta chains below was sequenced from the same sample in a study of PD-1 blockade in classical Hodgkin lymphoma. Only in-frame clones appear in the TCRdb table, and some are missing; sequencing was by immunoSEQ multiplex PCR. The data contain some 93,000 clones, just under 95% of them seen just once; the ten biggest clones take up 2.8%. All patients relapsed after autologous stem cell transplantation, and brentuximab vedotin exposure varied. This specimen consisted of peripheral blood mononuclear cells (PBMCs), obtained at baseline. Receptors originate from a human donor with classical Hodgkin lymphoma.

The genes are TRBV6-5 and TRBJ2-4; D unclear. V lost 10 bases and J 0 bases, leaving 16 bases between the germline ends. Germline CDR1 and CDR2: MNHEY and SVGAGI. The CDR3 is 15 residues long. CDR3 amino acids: CATTTALLAKNIQYF. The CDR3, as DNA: TGTGCCACCACGACGGCCCTACTAGCCAAAAACATTCAGTACTTC.

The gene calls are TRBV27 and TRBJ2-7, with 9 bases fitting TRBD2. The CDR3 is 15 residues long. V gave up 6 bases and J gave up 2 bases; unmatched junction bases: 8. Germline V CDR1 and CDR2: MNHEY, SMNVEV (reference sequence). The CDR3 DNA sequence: TGTGCCAGCAGGCCAGCGGGAGGCGGAACCTACGAGCAGTACTTC. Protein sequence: CASRPAGGGTYEQYF.

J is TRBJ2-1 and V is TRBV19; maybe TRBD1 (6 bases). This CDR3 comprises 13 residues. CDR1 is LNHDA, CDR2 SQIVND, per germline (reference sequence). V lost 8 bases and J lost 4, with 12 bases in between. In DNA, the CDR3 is TGTGCCAGTGGGACATCTGTTTACAATGAGCAGTTCTTC. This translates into CASGTSVYNEQFF.

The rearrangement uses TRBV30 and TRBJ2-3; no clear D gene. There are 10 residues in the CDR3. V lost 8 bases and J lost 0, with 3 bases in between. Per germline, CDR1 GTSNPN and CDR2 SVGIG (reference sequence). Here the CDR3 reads CAASTDTQYF. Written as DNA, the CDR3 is TGTGCCGCGAGCACAGATACGCAGTATTTT. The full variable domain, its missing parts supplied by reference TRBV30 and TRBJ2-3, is SQTIHQWPATLVQPVGSPLSLECTVEGTSNPNLYWYRQAAGRGLQLLFYSVGIGQISSEVPQNLSASRPQDRQFILSSKKLLLSDSGFYLCAASTDTQYFGPGTRLTVL.

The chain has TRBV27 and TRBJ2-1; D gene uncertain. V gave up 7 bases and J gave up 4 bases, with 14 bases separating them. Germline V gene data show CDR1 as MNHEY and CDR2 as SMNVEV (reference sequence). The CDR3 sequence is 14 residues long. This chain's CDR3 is CASTPGRAYNEQFF. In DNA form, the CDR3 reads TGTGCCAGCACCCCCGGACGGGCGTACAATGAGCAGTTCTTC.

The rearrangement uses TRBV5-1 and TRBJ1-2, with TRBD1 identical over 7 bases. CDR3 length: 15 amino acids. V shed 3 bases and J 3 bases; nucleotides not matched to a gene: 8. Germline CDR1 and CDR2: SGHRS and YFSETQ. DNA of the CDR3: TGCGCCAGCAGCTACACAGGGGAGGGGGACTATGGCTACACCTTC. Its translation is CASSYTGEGDYGYTF. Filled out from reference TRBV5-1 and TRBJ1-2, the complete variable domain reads KAGVTQTPRYLIKTRGQQVTLSCSPISGHRSVSWYQQTPGQGLQFLFEYFSETQRNKGNFPGRFSGRQFSNSRSEMNVSTLELGDSALYLCASSYTGEGDYGYTFGSGTRLTVV.

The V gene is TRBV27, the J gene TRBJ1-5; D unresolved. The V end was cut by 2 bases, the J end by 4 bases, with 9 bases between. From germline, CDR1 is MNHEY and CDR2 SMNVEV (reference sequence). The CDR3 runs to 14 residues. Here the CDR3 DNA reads TGTGCCAGCAGTTTACGCGGGAGAAATCAGCCCCAGCATTTT. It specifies CASSLRGRNQPQHF.

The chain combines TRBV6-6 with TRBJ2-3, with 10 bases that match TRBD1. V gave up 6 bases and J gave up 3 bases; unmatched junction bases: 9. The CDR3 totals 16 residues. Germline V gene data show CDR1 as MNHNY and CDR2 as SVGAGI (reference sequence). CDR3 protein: CASSSSTGGKTDTQYF. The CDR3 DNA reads TGTGCCAGCAGCTCTTCGACAGGGGGCAAGACAGATACGCAGTATTTT.

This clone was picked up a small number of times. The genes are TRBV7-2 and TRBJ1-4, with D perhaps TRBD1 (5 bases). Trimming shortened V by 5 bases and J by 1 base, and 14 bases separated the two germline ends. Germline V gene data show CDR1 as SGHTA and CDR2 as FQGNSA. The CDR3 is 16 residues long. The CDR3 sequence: CASSPSWGITNEKLFF. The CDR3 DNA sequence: TGTGCCAGCAGCCCCTCGTGGGGGATAACTAATGAAAAACTGTTTTTT.

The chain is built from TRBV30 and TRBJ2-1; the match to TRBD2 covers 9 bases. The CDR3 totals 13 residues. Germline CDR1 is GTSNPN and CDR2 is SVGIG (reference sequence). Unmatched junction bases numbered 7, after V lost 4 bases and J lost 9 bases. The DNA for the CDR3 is TGTGCCTGGACTAGCGGGATGTATAGTGAGCAGTTCTTC. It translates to CAWTSGMYSEQFF.